The 26 T cell receptor beta chains listed next were all sequenced from one sample in a study of CD8 T cells in ankylosing spondylitis (dated by TCRdb to 2016 to 2017). Libraries were built with 5' RACE. The sequencer listed for this sample is Illumina HiSeq 2500. TCRdb cleaned the public reads at Q25 with fastp, built clones with MiXCR and kept in-frame beta chains. A single entry per CDR3 protein holds the most common genes and DNA from its merged rows. The sample data list some 200,000 distinct CDR3 sequences, and about 20% of these were observed just once. The ten largest clones represent 4.3% of the sample. The sample was blood, either unsorted or a sorted T cell fraction (not recorded which). These receptors came from a male donor under 30 with ankylosing spondylitis or in good health (not recorded which). Donor details come from another sample of the same person, matched by shared clones.

The rearrangement uses TRBV6-5 and TRBJ2-7; D is unclear. This CDR3 contains 15 residues. Germline V gives CDR1 MNHEY, CDR2 SVGAGI. The germline V and J ends were trimmed by 0 bases and 1 base, with 10 bases remaining between them. The CDR3 region has the DNA TGTGCCAGCAGTTACTCGCTCTCTGTATCCTACGAGCAGTACTTC. It translates to CASSYSLSVSYEQYF.

The sample holds a few counts of this clonotype. The chain recombines TRBV7-8 with TRBJ2-1; TRBD2 matches 9 bases. This CDR3 has 19 amino acids. V shed 6 bases and J 4 bases; nucleotides not matched to a gene: 19. Germline CDR1 SGHVS, CDR2 FQNEAQ. CDR3 region: CASSLSGFVAGEGYNEQFF. For the CDR3, the DNA is TGTGCCAGCAGTCTTTCGGGTTTTGTAGCGGGAGAAGGGTACAATGAGCAGTTCTTC.

The sample holds one count of this clonotype. CDR3 protein: CSVPSGEGGEQFF. As DNA, the CDR3 is TGCAGCGTGCCCTCGGGGGAAGGGGGCGAGCAGTTCTTC. V and J are TRBV29-1 and TRBJ2-1, with a tentative D call TRBD1 (7 bases). The CDR3 totals 13 residues. With 6 bases removed from V and 10 bases from J, the gap between germline ends came to 19 bases. Germline assignment: CDR1 SQVTM and CDR2 ANQGSEA.

The V and J genes are TRBV12-3 or TRBV12-4 and TRBJ2-3, with 10 bases matching TRBD2. With V trimmed by 4 bases and J by 4 bases, 5 bases remained unmatched. This CDR3 is 15 amino acids long. This chain's CDR3 is CASSSATSGPDTQYF. CDR3 bases: TGTGCCAGCAGTTCGGCGACTAGCGGGCCAGATACGCAGTATTTT.

In this sample, this clonotype turned up many times. This chain joins TRBV6-6 and TRBJ2-2; unclear D gene. The length of the CDR3 is 14 residues. V was pared by 2 bases and J by 1 base, with 5 bases between. The germline gives CDR1 MNHNY, CDR2 SVGAGI (reference sequence). CDR3 sequence reads: CASSYTENTGELFF. In nucleotides, the CDR3 is TGTGCCAGCAGTTACACAGAGAACACCGGGGAGCTGTTTTTT.

V and J are TRBV12-3 or TRBV12-4 and TRBJ1-4, with a weak D call TRBD1 (6 bases). Deletions cut 2 bases from V and 8 bases from J, with 18 bases between. This CDR3 has 16 residues. CDR3 nucleotide sequence: TGTGCCAGCAGTTTATGGGGGGCAGGACGTCGGGAAAAACTGTTTTTT. Translated: CASSLWGAGRREKLFF.

This clonotype was counted many times. The J gene is TRBJ1-6, the V gene TRBV20-1; 9 nucleotides match TRBD1. V shed 3 bases, J shed 8 bases, and the junction held 5 bases outside the gene matches. The CDR3 totals 14 residues. CDR1 and CDR2 from the germline V gene are DFQATT and SNEGSKA (reference sequence). The CDR3 sequence is CSARPGQGDSPLHF. The DNA for the CDR3 is TGCAGTGCTAGGCCGGGACAGGGTGATTCACCCCTCCACTTT.

In this sample, this clonotype turned up many times. This chain uses TRBV12-3 or TRBV12-4 with TRBJ2-3, with 10 bases aligning to TRBD1. The CDR3 covers 15 residues. With 5 bases clipped from V and 5 bases from J, the junction kept 7 bases outside the gene matches. The CDR3 DNA reads TGTGCCAGCAGTCCCCAGACAGGGGGCGAAGATACGCAGTATTTT. Translating it yields CASSPQTGGEDTQYF.

The chain has TRBV19 and TRBJ2-7; D remains unclear. Trimming removed 5 bases from V and 3 bases from J, with 5 bases in between. Germline CDR1 and CDR2: LNHDA and SQIVND (reference sequence). The CDR3 length is 11 residues. The DNA of the CDR3 is TGTGCCAGTAGTCGGCTCTACGAGCAGTACGTC. This sequence encodes CASSRLYEQYV.

This clonotype came up many times. The rearrangement links TRBV5-1 to TRBJ2-3; TRBD2 might be the D (5 bases). Trimming removed 0 bases from V and 1 base from J, with 9 bases in between. The CDR3 length is 15 residues. Germline-derived CDR1 and CDR2 are SGHRS and YFSETQ. DNA of the CDR3: TGCGCCAGCAGCTTGGAACGGGATGGCACAGATACGCAGTATTTT. It encodes CASSLERDGTDTQYF. Looking up the rest from reference TRBV5-1 and TRBJ2-3 gives the full variable domain: KAGVTQTPRYLIKTRGQQVTLSCSPISGHRSVSWYQQTPGQGLQFLFEYFSETQRNKGNFPGRFSGRQFSNSRSEMNVSTLELGDSALYLCASSLERDGTDTQYFGPGTRLTVL.

CDR3 loop: CASSWTSGRLGEKSEQYF. The DNA of the CDR3 is TGTGCCAGCAGCTGGACTAGCGGGAGATTGGGCGAGAAAAGCGAGCAGTACTTC. V gene TRBV7-8 combines with J gene TRBJ2-7; TRBD2 aligns across 13 bases. CDR1 and CDR2 (germline): SGHVS, FQNEAQ. Trimming removed 4 bases from V and 6 bases from J; junction bases left unmatched: 15. There are 18 residues in the CDR3.

There are a few counts of this clonotype. This may stem from a read error, because a much larger clone lies one nucleotide away. The V call is TRBV12-3 or TRBV12-4, the J call TRBJ2-1; D call uncertain. The CDR3 sequence is 12 residues long. CDR3 protein: CVSSGPSAEQFF. CDR3 DNA: TGTGTCAGCAGTGGCCCCAGCGCCGAGCAGTTCTTC.

This clonotype was observed at least ten times. The chain combines TRBV5-1 with TRBJ2-1; the match to TRBD2 covers 9 bases. After removal of 3 bases from V and 8 bases from J, the junction contained 9 bases not matched to a gene. The CDR3 runs to 15 residues. Germline V lookup: CDR1 SGHRS, CDR2 YFSETQ. CDR3 protein: CASSWGAGGGDEQFF. The CDR3 nucleotides read TGCGCCAGCAGCTGGGGAGCGGGAGGTGGAGATGAGCAGTTCTTC.

This clonotype was detected many times. The genes are TRBV18 and TRBJ2-7; maybe TRBD2 (5 bases). CDR1 is KGHSH and CDR2 is LQKENI in the germline V gene. V was pared by 3 bases and J by 2 bases, with 11 bases between. This CDR3 region has 14 residues. DNA of the CDR3: TGTGCCAGCTCACCGAGGGCAGGACCCTACGAGCAGTACTTC. Protein: CASSPRAGPYEQYF.

The chain recombines TRBV7-7 with TRBJ2-3; TRBD2 aligns across 8 bases. Losses at the gene ends were 5 bases for V and 0 bases for J; bases not matched to a gene: 10. Germline CDR1 is SSHAT and CDR2 is FNYEAQ (reference sequence). This CDR3 contains 17 residues. The chain's CDR3 is CASSPKVASGSTDTQYF. The CDR3 DNA sequence: TGTGCCAGCAGCCCGAAAGTGGCTAGCGGGAGCACAGATACGCAGTATTTT.

This clonotype was found a few times. The rearrangement links TRBV30 to TRBJ2-5; D may be TRBD1 (6 bases). Germline V gives CDR1 GTSNPN, CDR2 SVGIG (reference sequence). CDR3 size: 11 residues. CDR3 nucleotide sequence: TGTGCGGGGGCTCATGGGGGGACCCAGTACTTC. Translation: CAGAHGGTQYF.

The chain is built from TRBV7-9 and TRBJ2-2; 7 bases fit TRBD2. This CDR3 has 14 amino acids. Germline V lookup: CDR1 SEHNR, CDR2 FQNEAQ (reference sequence). V was clipped by 6 bases and J by 4 bases; unmatched bases: 5. The CDR3, as DNA: TGTGCCAGCAGACTAGCGTCGGGCACCGGGGAGCTGTTTTTT. It specifies CASRLASGTGELFF.

This clonotype was counted many times. J is TRBJ2-1 and V is TRBV27; D gene unclear. Germline values: CDR1 MNHEY, CDR2 SMNVEV (reference sequence). V was cut by 2 bases and J by 7 bases, with 12 bases left in between. The CDR3 consists of 14 residues. In DNA, the CDR3 is TGTGCCAGCAGTTTAGGCGCAAATCAGAATGAGCAGTTCTTC. It translates to CASSLGANQNEQFF.

J is TRBJ2-7 and V is TRBV7-2, with D perhaps TRBD1 (7 bases). This CDR3 is 14 amino acids long. Per the germline V gene, CDR1 is SGHTA and CDR2 is FQGNSA. V was shortened by 2 bases and J by 3 bases, with 11 bases between the two germline ends. This CDR3 is CASSLYRGGYEQYF. CDR3 bases: TGTGCCAGCAGCTTATACAGGGGAGGCTACGAGCAGTACTTC.

The table lists this clonotype with many counts. The chain couples TRBV25-1 to TRBJ2-7; D not certain. The germline V and J ends were trimmed by 7 bases and 3 bases, with 13 bases remaining between them. CDR1 and CDR2 (germline): MGHDK, SYGVNS. CDR3 length: 13 residues. CDR3 in amino acids: CASKEPSDYEQYV. CDR3 DNA sequence: TGTGCCAGCAAGGAGCCCTCCGACTACGAGCAGTACGTC.

This clonotype has at least ten counts. V gene TRBV20-1 combines with J gene TRBJ2-5; either TRBD1 or TRBD2 may fit D (6 bases each). The CDR3 sequence is 16 residues long. The V end lost 6 bases, the J end lost 4 bases, and 24 bases lay between the germline ends. Germline loops: CDR1 DFQATT, CDR2 SNEGSKA (reference sequence). CDR3 DNA: TGCAGTGCCCTAGACTTCGGGGGCGGGCAGCCAGAGACCCAGTACTTC. It yields the protein CSALDFGGGQPETQYF.

This clonotype showed up many times. J is TRBJ2-5 and V is TRBV5-4, with 15 bases lining up with TRBD2. V dropped 3 bases and J dropped 4; count of bases not matched to a gene: 7. Germline values: CDR1 SGHNT, CDR2 YYREEE (reference sequence). CDR3 size: 17 residues. In DNA form, the CDR3 reads TGTGCCAGCAGCTCGGGACTAGCGGGAGGTTTCCTAGAGACCCAGTACTTC. Translating it yields CASSSGLAGGFLETQYF.

The table lists this clonotype with many counts. The chain couples TRBV4-3 to TRBJ2-3; 11 nucleotides agree with TRBD2. The CDR3 is 17 amino acids. Germline V gives CDR1 LGHNA, CDR2 YSLEER. J gave up 4 bases and V 0 bases, and 6 bases lay outside the gene matches. The CDR3: CASSQDFVAGGPDTQYF. In nucleotides, the CDR3 is TGCGCCAGCAGCCAAGATTTCGTAGCGGGAGGGCCAGATACGCAGTATTTT.

The rearrangement uses TRBV2 and TRBJ2-7, with no clear D. In germline, CDR1 is SNHLY, CDR2 FYNNEI. The V end lost 2 bases, the J end lost 0 bases, and 8 bases lay between the germline ends. The CDR3 consists of 14 residues. The CDR3: CASSEQIVSYEQYF. The CDR3 nucleotides are TGTGCCAGCAGTGAACAGATCGTCTCCTACGAGCAGTACTTC.

This clonotype was picked up a small number of times. The CDR3 spells CASRRNGNQPQHF. CDR3 DNA sequence: TGTGCCAGTCGACGAAATGGCAATCAGCCCCAGCATTTT. The chain carries TRBV19 and TRBJ1-5; D gene ambiguous. This CDR3 contains 13 residues. V gave up 8 bases and J gave up 2 bases, with 10 bases separating them. CDR1 and CDR2 (germline): LNHDA, SQIVND (reference sequence).

This clonotype was seen many times. This chain links TRBV20-1 with TRBJ1-5, with a weak D call TRBD1 (6 bases). Germline V gene sequence: CDR1 DFQATT, CDR2 SNEGSKA (reference sequence). The ends were cut back, 2 bases at V and 4 bases at J, with 9 bases in the middle. This CDR3 has 13 amino acids. The CDR3 here is CSARRGANQPQHF. The CDR3 nucleotides read TGCAGTGCTAGACGGGGGGCGAATCAGCCCCAGCATTTT.